This T cell receptor beta chain was sequenced for a study of OX40 agonist ivuxolimab in advanced cancers. Study overall: The mean age was roughly 60 years, ranging from about 23 to 85, with 65% to 90% of participants male. The study's findings and limits: Patients with a partial response at 0.1-3.0 mg/kg had among the lowest clonal expansion. More expanded clones were found, on average, in CD8+ than in CD4+ T cells.

As regards this clone: Antigen specificity is unknown.

Peripheral blood came from all dose cohorts at three timepoints. TCRdb's table, derived via immunoSEQ multiplex PCR, lists solely in-frame clones and lacks some. Seen here are 42,000 or so clones, approximately 80% observed once, and the top ten hold about 15%. Deletions cut 5 bases from V and 0 bases from J, with 8 bases between. CDR1 is SGHAT, CDR2 FQNNGV, per germline. There are 13 residues in the CDR3. The source was CD4+ or CD8+ T cells sorted from blood, collected in a trial of the OX40 agonist ivuxolimab. This clonotype originated in an adult with an advanced solid tumor such as melanoma, head and neck, liver or kidney cancer. V is TRBV11-2 and J is TRBJ2-7, with a tentative D call TRBD1 (5 bases). CDR3 sequence: CASSPGASYEQYF. In DNA form, the CDR3 reads TGTGCCAGCAGCCCTGGGGCCTCCTACGAGCAGTACTTC.